These 20 T cell receptor beta chains came from one sample sequenced in a study of control samples from healthy donors and cancer patients. Clones were sequenced by immunoSEQ multiplex PCR, and TCRdb holds only the in-frame ones, with some missing. Here the sample spans 170,000 or so clones, about 90% being singletons. The specimen sequenced was blood. The receptors were gathered from a woman aged 50 to 65 in good health.

The gene calls are TRBV5-1 and TRBJ1-1; maybe TRBD1 (5 bases). Germline V CDR1 and CDR2: SGHRS, YFSETQ. The CDR3 loop spans 14 amino acids. V dropped 5 bases and J dropped 1 base, with 12 bases sitting between them. In nucleotides, the CDR3 is TGCGCCAGCAGGCAGGGAAGCACGAACACTGAAGCTTTCTTT. The encoded protein is CASRQGSTNTEAFF. Full variable domain (missing parts from reference TRBV5-1 and TRBJ1-1): KAGVTQTPRYLIKTRGQQVTLSCSPISGHRSVSWYQQTPGQGLQFLFEYFSETQRNKGNFPGRFSGRQFSNSRSEMNVSTLELGDSALYLCASRQGSTNTEAFFGQGTRLTVV.

This chain connects TRBV12-5 to TRBJ2-2; perhaps TRBD1 as D (5 bases). Trimming took 0 bases from V and 3 from J, leaving 11 bases between them. Germline values: CDR1 LGHNT, CDR2 FRNRAP. The CDR3 length is 16 residues. The CDR3 region is CASGLVRGPYTGELFF. DNA of the CDR3: TGTGCTAGTGGTTTGGTAAGGGGTCCATACACCGGGGAGCTGTTTTTT.

The chain couples TRBV7-3 to TRBJ1-1; TRBD1 aligns across 9 bases. Germline V gives CDR1 SGHTA, CDR2 FQGTGA. The CDR3 is 15 amino acids. Unmatched junction bases numbered 7, after V lost 5 bases and J lost 3 bases. The CDR3 is CASSTGTGIDTEAFF. The CDR3 nucleotides are TGTGCCAGCAGCACCGGGACAGGGATTGACACTGAAGCTTTCTTT.

The sample holds a few counts of this clone. The J gene is TRBJ1-5, the V gene TRBV6-1; no firm D call. Germline-derived CDR1 and CDR2 are MNHNS and SASEGT. V was trimmed by 1 base and J by 7 bases, leaving 5 bases between them. This CDR3 spans 12 amino acids. The CDR3 DNA reads as TGTGCCAGCAGTGAAGGCGGGCAGCCCCAGCATTTT. Its translation is CASSEGGQPQHF.

This clone was seen more than once but under ten times. The chain links TRBV11-3 to TRBJ2-3; no reliable D call. There are 16 residues in the CDR3. Trimming shortened V by 1 base and J by 0 bases, and 11 bases separated the two germline ends. The V gene's germline CDR1 is SGHNT and CDR2 YENEEA. CDR3 sequence: CASSLGSSASTDTQYF. The DNA for the CDR3 is TGTGCCAGCAGCTTAGGCTCCTCGGCTAGCACAGATACGCAGTATTTT.

The chain employs TRBV19 and TRBJ2-3, with 9 bases lining up with TRBD2. V lost 4 bases to trimming and J lost 0 bases; unmatched junction nucleotides: 2. The germline CDR1 and CDR2 sequences are LNHDA and SQIVND (reference sequence). This CDR3 is 15 amino acids long. CDR3 DNA sequence: TGTGCCAGTAGTACCAGCGGGGGGAGCACAGATACGCAGTATTTT. Translation gives CASSTSGGSTDTQYF.

CDR3 DNA sequence: TGTGGCTACAAGAAACAGGCCGGGAGCCCGACCCCATCACCCCTCCACTTT. Protein: CGYKKQAGSPTPSPLHF. The chain carries TRBV30 and TRBJ1-6, with D perhaps TRBD1 (5 bases). CDR3 length: 17 residues. Germline V CDR1 and CDR2: GTSNPN, SVGIG (reference sequence).

J is TRBJ2-2 and V is TRBV24-1; D might be TRBD2 (6 bases). Trimming removed 1 base at V and 7 bases at J, with 12 bases between. CDR1 KGHDR and CDR2 SFDVKD come from the germline V gene. The CDR3 is 15 amino acids. CDR3 sequence: CATSDLGGAGGELFF. The CDR3 bases are TGTGCCACCAGTGATTTAGGAGGGGCGGGCGGGGAGCTGTTTTTT.

As concerns this clone: Other DNA sequences from this sample encode an identical CDR3 as well. The chain combines TRBV9 with TRBJ2-2, with TRBD1 matching 7 bases. The CDR3 has 16 amino acids. Germline CDR1 SGDLS, CDR2 YYNGEE. The ends lost 0 bases at V and 2 bases at J; junction bases unmatched: 4. Here the CDR3 reads CASSVAGTVNTGELFF. The CDR3 bases are TGTGCCAGCAGCGTAGCTGGGACAGTAAACACCGGGGAGCTGTTTTTT.

The chain is built from TRBV5-4 and TRBJ2-3; D not resolved. Germline V gene sequence: CDR1 SGHNT, CDR2 YYREEE (reference sequence). The CDR3 is made up of 15 amino acids. Trimming pared 2 bases from V and 4 bases from J, leaving 14 bases between. For the CDR3, the DNA is TGTGCCAGCAGCTTACGGGTGACCGATGCAGATACGCAGTATTTT. The encoded protein is CASSLRVTDADTQYF.

The J gene is TRBJ2-5, the V gene TRBV5-1; 9 nucleotides line up with TRBD2. After removal of 3 bases from V and 5 bases from J, the junction contained 8 bases not matched to a gene. CDR1 is SGHRS, CDR2 YFSETQ, per germline. The CDR3 spans 15 residues. The CDR3 is CASSSSGGRGETQYF. DNA of the CDR3: TGCGCCAGCAGCTCGTCGGGCGGGAGGGGGGAGACCCAGTACTTC.

About this clone: One end of the junction is discordant with germline, which a read error may explain. The chain employs TRBV2 and TRBJ1-3; maybe TRBD1 (5 bases). The CDR3 is 15 residues long. Germline V gives CDR1 SNHLY, CDR2 FYNNEI. The CDR3 sequence is CASIGGSAPGNTIYF. Written as DNA, the CDR3 is TGTGCCAGCATCGGGGGGTCAGCCCCTGGTAACACCATATATTTT.

The chain employs TRBV10-3 and TRBJ1-5, with a weak D call TRBD1 (5 bases). Germline assignment: CDR1 ENHRY and CDR2 SYGVKD. The V gene lost 0 bases and the J gene lost 3 bases, with 15 bases spanning the gap. The CDR3 length is 17 residues. CDR3 region: CAISESGAAGLNQPQHF. The CDR3 DNA follows: TGTGCCATCAGTGAGTCAGGGGCGGCAGGTCTCAATCAGCCCCAGCATTTT.

J is TRBJ1-2 and V is TRBV28, with 9 bases that match TRBD1. Germline trimming cut 6 bases from V and 5 bases from J; bases unmatched to any gene: 10. The germline CDR1 and CDR2 sequences are MDHEN and SYDVKM. This CDR3 contains 15 residues. CDR3 sequence: CASSYLDGTGYGYTF. CDR3 in DNA: TGTGCCAGCAGCTACTTAGACGGGACAGGGTATGGCTACACCTTC.

The rearrangement links TRBV9 to TRBJ1-1; no reliable D call. The V end lost 0 bases, the J end lost 6 bases, and 9 bases lay between the germline ends. Looked up from germline, CDR1 is SGDLS and CDR2 is YYNGEE. The CDR3 is made up of 13 amino acids. CDR3 amino acids: CASSVEVDSEAFF. DNA for the CDR3: TGTGCCAGCAGCGTAGAAGTAGACTCTGAAGCTTTCTTT.

The rearrangement uses TRBV5-1 and TRBJ1-6; D not resolved. The CDR3 is 14 residues long. V was pared by 0 bases and J by 6 bases, with 7 bases between. CDR1 is SGHRS and CDR2 is YFSETQ in the germline V gene. CDR3 in DNA: TGCGCCAGCAGCTTGGACGGAGTTAATTCACCCCTCCACTTT. Encoded protein: CASSLDGVNSPLHF.

The rearrangement uses TRBV24-1 and TRBJ2-3; 10 nucleotides agree with TRBD2. The length of the CDR3 is 14 residues. V shed 8 bases, J shed 6 bases, and the junction held 7 bases outside the gene matches. The germline V gene encodes CDR1 KGHDR and CDR2 SFDVKD. The CDR3 DNA reads TGTGCCACCAAAGGGGGACTAGCGAGCGATACGCAGTATTTT. Residues: CATKGGLASDTQYF.

This clone was seen a few times. The chain employs TRBV9 and TRBJ2-4; 9 nucleotides match TRBD1. The CDR3 consists of 16 residues. The germline CDR1 and CDR2 sequences are SGDLS and YYNGEE. V lost 2 bases and J lost 5; bases outside the gene matches: 8. The CDR3 protein is CASSVAAGTGQNIQYF. In DNA form, the CDR3 reads TGTGCCAGCAGCGTTGCAGCCGGGACAGGGCAAAACATTCAGTACTTC.

The chain links TRBV7-2 to TRBJ2-7, with D unresolved. Trimming stripped 3 bases from V and 6 bases from J, with 12 bases between. The germline V gene encodes CDR1 SGHTA and CDR2 FQGNSA. The CDR3 loop spans 13 amino acids. CDR3 sequence (DNA): TGTGCCAGCAGCTTTGGGGATGTGAGCGAGCAGTACTTC. It encodes CASSFGDVSEQYF.

The chain recombines TRBV28 with TRBJ2-7; tentatively, D is TRBD1 or TRBD2 (5 bases each). V lost 4 bases and J lost 0, with 19 bases in between. CDR3 length: 17 amino acids. The germline V gene encodes CDR1 MDHEN and CDR2 SYDVKM. CDR3 sequence: CASSSAGTTFSSYEQYF. CDR3 coding DNA: TGTGCCAGCAGTTCAGCCGGGACGACCTTCAGCTCCTACGAGCAGTACTTC.